This T cell receptor beta chain was documented in a study of OX40 agonist ivuxolimab in advanced cancers. There are a few counts of this clone. The germline V and J ends were trimmed by 5 bases and 3 bases, with 10 bases remaining between them. This CDR3 region has 14 residues. Germline lookup yields CDR1 MNHEY and CDR2 SMNVEV (reference sequence). The data were produced by immunoSEQ multiplex PCR, yet TCRdb's version contains in-frame clones alone and is incomplete. Of some 50,000 clones listed, over 75% are singletons. This chain uses TRBV27 with TRBJ2-2; D is unresolved. The specimen comprised CD4+ or CD8+ T cells sorted from blood, sampled in a trial of the OX40 agonist ivuxolimab. The origin of this receptor is an adult with an advanced solid tumor such as melanoma, head and neck, liver or kidney cancer. This chain's CDR3 is CASSRSIDTGELFF. CDR3 DNA sequence: TGTGCCAGCAGTAGGTCAATCGACACCGGGGAGCTGTTTTTT.